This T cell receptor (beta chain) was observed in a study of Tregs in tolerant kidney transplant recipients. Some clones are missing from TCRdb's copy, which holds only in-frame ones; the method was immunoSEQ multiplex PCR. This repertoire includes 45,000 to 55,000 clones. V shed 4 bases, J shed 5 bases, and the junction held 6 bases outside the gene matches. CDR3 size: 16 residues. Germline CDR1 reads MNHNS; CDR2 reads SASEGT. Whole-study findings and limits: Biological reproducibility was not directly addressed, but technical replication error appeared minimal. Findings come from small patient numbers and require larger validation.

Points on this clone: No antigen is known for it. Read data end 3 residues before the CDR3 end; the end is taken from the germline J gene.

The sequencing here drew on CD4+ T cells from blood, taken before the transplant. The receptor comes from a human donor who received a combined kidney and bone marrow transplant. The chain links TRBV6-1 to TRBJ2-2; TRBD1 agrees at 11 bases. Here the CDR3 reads CASSAPRDRGTGELFF. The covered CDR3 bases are TGTGCCAGCAGTGCCCCCAGGGACAGGGGGACCGGGGAG.